Following are 9 T cell receptor beta chains from one sample sequenced in a study of PD-L1 blockade in urothelial cancer. Assay: immunoSEQ multiplex PCR; the TCRdb copy retains only in-frame clones and omits some. The repertoire holds 35,000 to 45,000 clones, with 80% to 90% as singletons. Sample time point: pretreatment peripheral blood. The source was PBMCs, collected around atezolizumab (anti-PD-L1) treatment. These receptors all come from a man in his sixties with urothelial cancer.

Only one count was recorded for this clone. The chain links TRBV5-1 to TRBJ2-7; D is unresolved. Trimming stripped 8 bases from V and 2 bases from J, with 23 bases between. Germline V gene lookup returns CDR1 SGHRS and CDR2 YFSETQ. The CDR3 is 16 residues long. The CDR3 protein is CASTREPGPTTYEQYF. The DNA of the CDR3 is TGCGCCAGTACAAGAGAGCCAGGCCCAACCACCTACGAGCAGTACTTC.

The chain employs TRBV12-1 and TRBJ2-1; TRBD2 was called by the table and not checked on the DNA. TRBV12-1 is marked as a pseudogene. CDR3 size: 17 residues. The CDR3 loop reads CASSFEGPRREYNEQFF. The CDR3 DNA reads TGTGCCAGCAGCTTTGAGGGTCCGAGACGGGAATACAATGAGCAGTTCTTC.

The CDR3 DNA reads TGTGCCAGCAGGCTTTCTAGCGGGGGTTTGTACGAGCAGTACTTC. Translation gives CASRLSSGGLYEQYF. This chain uses TRBV6-1 with TRBJ2-7, with 10 bases that match TRBD2. The CDR3 sequence is 15 residues long. J was trimmed by 4 bases and V by 6 bases; bases with no gene match: 9. Germline CDR1 is MNHNS and CDR2 is SASEGT.

This clone turned up a few times. The CDR3 is CASSVGVGNTEAFF. CDR3 nucleotide sequence: TGTGCCAGCAGCGTAGGAGTCGGGAACACTGAAGCTTTCTTT. This chain connects TRBV9 to TRBJ1-1; D is unresolved. The V gene lost 0 bases and the J gene lost 1 base, with 7 bases spanning the gap. Germline V gives CDR1 SGDLS, CDR2 YYNGEE. The CDR3 loop spans 14 amino acids.

CDR3 nucleotide sequence: TGTGCCAGCAGCCTTACACTAGATTCACCCCTCCACTTT. Translated: CASSLTLDSPLHF. The V call is TRBV5-5, the J call TRBJ1-6; D remains unclear. Trimming stripped 4 bases from V and 8 bases from J, with 10 bases between. The germline CDR1 and CDR2 sequences are SGHKS and YYEKEE (reference sequence). The CDR3 extends over 13 amino acids.

The chain links TRBV18 to TRBJ1-1; TRBD1 is a possible D gene (5 bases). Germline V gene data show CDR1 as KGHSH and CDR2 as LQKENI. The length of the CDR3 is 16 residues. V lost 0 bases to trimming and J lost 6 bases, with 17 bases between them. CDR3 sequence reads: CASSPPNQGFGPEAFF. CDR3 coding DNA: TGTGCCAGCTCACCACCGAACCAGGGATTTGGGCCTGAAGCTTTCTTT.

The table lists this clone with a count of one. V usage is TRBV6-5 and J usage is TRBJ1-2; D not certain. This CDR3 has 14 residues. Germline loops: CDR1 MNHEY, CDR2 SVGAGI. V was cut by 3 bases and J by 8 bases, with 16 bases left in between. In DNA, the CDR3 is TGTGCCAGCAGTTATCAAGCCGGCCTCGGGGGCTACACCTTC. It is translated as CASSYQAGLGGYTF.

This chain connects TRBV9 to TRBJ2-3; 14 positions agree with TRBD2. Germline lookup yields CDR1 SGDLS and CDR2 YYNGEE. The CDR3 sequence is 18 residues long. With V trimmed by 3 bases and J by 6 bases, 12 bases remained unmatched. CDR3 bases: TGTGCCAGCAGCGGAAGACTAGCGGGGGGGCCGCGGGCGGATACGCAGTATTTT. The encoded protein is CASSGRLAGGPRADTQYF.

This clone was seen once. The chain has TRBV30 and TRBJ1-1, with 7 bases aligning to TRBD1. Looked up from germline, CDR1 is GTSNPN and CDR2 is SVGIG (reference sequence). Trimming removed 4 bases from V and 6 bases from J; junction bases left unmatched: 5. The CDR3 contains 12 residues. CDR3 sequence: CAWKVQGAEAFF. CDR3 DNA sequence: TGTGCCTGGAAGGTTCAGGGGGCTGAAGCTTTCTTT.